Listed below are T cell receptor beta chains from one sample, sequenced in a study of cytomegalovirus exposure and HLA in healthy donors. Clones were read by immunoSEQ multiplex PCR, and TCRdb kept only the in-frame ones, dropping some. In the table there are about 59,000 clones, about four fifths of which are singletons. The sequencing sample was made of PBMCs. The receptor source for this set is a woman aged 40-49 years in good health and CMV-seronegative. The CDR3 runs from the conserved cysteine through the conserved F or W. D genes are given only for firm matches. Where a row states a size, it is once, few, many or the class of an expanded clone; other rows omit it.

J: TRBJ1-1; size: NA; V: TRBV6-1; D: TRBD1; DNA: TGTGCCAGCGGGACAGGGGGAAGGGATGAAGCTTTCTTT; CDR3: CASGTGGRDEAFF
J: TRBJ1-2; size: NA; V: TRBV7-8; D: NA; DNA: TGTGCCAGCAGCTCGGGACTTAACTATGGCTACACCTTC; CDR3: CASSSGLNYGYTF
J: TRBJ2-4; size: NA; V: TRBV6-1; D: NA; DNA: TGTGCCAGCAGTGAGAGACTAGTCCTACGGGACATTCAGTACTTC; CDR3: CASSERLVLRDIQYF
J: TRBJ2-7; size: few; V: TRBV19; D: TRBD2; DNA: TGTGCCAGTAGTAAAACTGGCGGGAGCTCCTACGAGCAGTACTTC; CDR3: CASSKTGGSSYEQYF
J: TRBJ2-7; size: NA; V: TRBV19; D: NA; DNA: TGTGCCAGTAGTATTGGGGGAGGGGGTCCCTACGAGCAGTACTTC; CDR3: CASSIGGGGPYEQYF
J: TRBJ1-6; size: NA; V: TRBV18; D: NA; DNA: TGTGCCAGCTCTCCCAGCTCCTATAATTCACCCCTCCACTTT; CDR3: CASSPSSYNSPLHF
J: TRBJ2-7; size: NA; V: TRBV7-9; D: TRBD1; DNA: TGTGCCAGCAGCTTAGCCGGGACAGGGGACCACGAGCAGTACTTC; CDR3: CASSLAGTGDHEQYF
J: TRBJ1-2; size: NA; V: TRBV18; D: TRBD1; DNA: TGTGCCAGCTCACCTCGCGCAGGGGGGAATGGCTACACCTTC; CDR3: CASSPRAGGNGYTF
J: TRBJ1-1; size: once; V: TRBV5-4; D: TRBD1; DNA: TGTGCCAGCAGCTTGGGACAGGGAAGGCTCATGAACACTGAAGCTTTCTTT; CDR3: CASSLGQGRLMNTEAFF
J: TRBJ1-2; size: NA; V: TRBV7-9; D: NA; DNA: TGTGCCAGCAGCTTAGCTGGCGGCGGACAGCGCTACATATATGGCTACACCTTC; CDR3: CASSLAGGGQRYIYGYTF
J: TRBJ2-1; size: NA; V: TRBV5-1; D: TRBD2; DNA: TGCGCCAGCAGCTTGGGTAGCGGGAGTGCATATGAGCAGTTCTTC; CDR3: CASSLGSGSAYEQFF
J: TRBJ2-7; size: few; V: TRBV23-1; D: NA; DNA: TGCGCCAGCAGTCAACGAGAGCTGGTTAAGATCGAGCAGTACTTC; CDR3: CASSQRELVKIEQYF